The next 18 T cell receptor beta chains were all read from a single sample in a study of T-cell reconstitution after alpha-beta-depleted transplantation in children. Unique molecular identifiers were built into the TCRbeta library. TCRdb reprocessed the PCR reads via MiXCR and lists one record per CDR3 protein. The profile shows some 600,000 distinct CDR3 sequences, around 16% of them singletons. The material sequenced was PBMCs from the stem cell graft donor, taken from the stem cell graft. Receptors originate from a human donor who donated a stem cell graft to a child with acute myeloid leukemia.

At least ten counts were recorded for this clonotype. The chain employs TRBV27 and TRBJ2-5, with 7 bases lining up with TRBD1. The CDR3 consists of 14 residues. Germline CDR1 MNHEY, CDR2 SMNVEV (reference sequence). V lost 6 bases, J lost 7 bases, and 11 bases stayed unmatched. CDR3 in DNA: TGTGCCAGCAGCATACAGGGGCCGCCCCTGACCCAGTACTTC. Amino acids: CASSIQGPPLTQYF.

This chain links TRBV20-1 with TRBJ2-2; 9 bases map to TRBD1. The V and J ends lost 5 bases and 5 bases, in that order; junction bases with no gene match: 9. Germline values: CDR1 DFQATT, CDR2 SNEGSKA (reference sequence). The CDR3 covers 15 residues. The CDR3 nucleotides are TGCAGTGCTGAAGCCGGGGGACAGGGAACCGGGGAGCTGTTTTTT. Protein: CSAEAGGQGTGELFF.

This clonotype turned up a few times. The rearrangement links TRBV30 to TRBJ1-1; TRBD1 is a possible D gene (5 bases). This CDR3 has 12 residues. CDR1 is GTSNPN and CDR2 is SVGIG in the germline V gene (reference sequence). Trimming took off 4 bases at V and 1 base at J, with 7 bases between the two ends. CDR3 DNA sequence: TGTGCCTGGAATCAGGGGAACACTGAAGCTTTCTTT. This encodes CAWNQGNTEAFF. The whole variable domain, remainder taken from reference TRBV30 and TRBJ1-1, is SQTIHQWPATLVQPVGSPLSLECTVEGTSNPNLYWYRQAAGRGLQLLFYSVGIGQISSEVPQNLSASRPQDRQFILSSKKLLLSDSGFYLCAWNQGNTEAFFGQGTRLTVV.

The chain couples TRBV3-1 to TRBJ1-6; TRBD1 might be the D (6 bases). Trimming left V 7 bases short and J 7 bases short, with 26 bases between. The germline V gene has CDR1 LGHDT and CDR2 YNNKEL (reference sequence). This CDR3 contains 18 residues. CDR3 nucleotides: TGTGCCAGCACCCTTACCTCCGGGACACAGTCGTCCAATTCACCCCTCCACTTT. Translated, it gives CASTLTSGTQSSNSPLHF.

This clonotype was recorded at least ten times. J is TRBJ1-5 and V is TRBV12-3 or TRBV12-4; 9 bases agree with TRBD1. This CDR3 region has 14 residues. The trim removed 7 bases at V and 5 bases at J, leaving 6 bases unmatched. The CDR3 here is CASTDRGHDQPQHF. The CDR3 DNA reads TGTGCCAGCACGGACAGGGGACATGATCAGCCCCAGCATTTT.

V is TRBV12-3 or TRBV12-4 and J is TRBJ2-3; TRBD2 agrees at 7 bases. The CDR3 contains 15 residues. The J segment lost 6 bases and the V segment lost 3 bases, leaving 9 bases of the junction unmatched. Here the CDR3 DNA reads TGTGCCAGCAGTTTCTTGGCTAGCGGAGGGGATACGCAGTATTTT. This sequence encodes CASSFLASGGDTQYF.

The sample holds many counts of this clonotype. The rearrangement links TRBV7-2 to TRBJ2-2; D is uncertain. There are 12 residues in the CDR3. The V gene lost 4 bases and the J gene lost 3 bases, with 3 bases spanning the gap. Germline V CDR1 and CDR2: SGHTA, FQGNSA. The CDR3 region has the DNA TGTGCCAGCAGCTACGACACCGGGGAGCTGTTTTTT. Translation gives CASSYDTGELFF.

This clonotype was seen ten or more times. The rearrangement uses TRBV29-1 and TRBJ1-5; 8 bases are shared with TRBD1. V was pared by 6 bases and J by 5 bases, with 3 bases of the junction left unmatched. Germline CDR1 SQVTM, CDR2 ANQGSEA. The CDR3 spans 12 residues. The DNA for the CDR3 is TGCAGCGTGGCGGACAGGGATCAGCCCCAGCATTTT. It encodes CSVADRDQPQHF.

The J gene is TRBJ2-3, the V gene TRBV5-1; no clear D. The CDR3 spans 12 residues. The V gene's germline CDR1 is SGHRS and CDR2 YFSETQ. V lost 0 bases, J lost 8 bases, and 7 bases lay in between. The CDR3 coding sequence is TGCGCCAGCAGCTTGGTAGGGTTTACGCAGTATTTT. This codes for CASSLVGFTQYF.

V and J are TRBV7-8 and TRBJ1-5; D is ambiguous. The CDR3 totals 15 residues. Germline V gene data show CDR1 as SGHVS and CDR2 as FQNEAQ. V dropped 5 bases and J dropped 2 bases, with 13 bases sitting between them. The CDR3 sequence is CASSQVRVGNQPQHF. Written as DNA, the CDR3 is TGTGCCAGCAGCCAAGTCCGGGTCGGCAATCAGCCCCAGCATTTT.

A remark on this clonotype: A junction end diverges from the germline sequence, so it may reflect a read error. The chain employs TRBV6-5 and TRBJ1-1; D unclear. CDR1 and CDR2 from the germline V gene are MNHEY and SVGAGI. The CDR3 contains 13 residues. CDR3 amino acids: CASSSTENTDAFF. The CDR3 DNA is TGTGCCAGCAGTTCCACAGAGAACACTGACGCTTTCTTT.

This clonotype was counted at least ten times. This could be a read error, since a much larger clone is one nucleotide away. The chain carries TRBV5-6 and TRBJ2-5; D remains ambiguous. In germline, CDR1 is SGHDT, CDR2 YYEEEE. This CDR3 contains 11 residues. The ends were cut back, 5 bases at V and 2 bases at J, with 4 bases in the middle. The DNA for the CDR3 is TGTGCCAGCAGATTTCAAGAGACCCAGTACTTC. Protein sequence: CASRFQETQYF.

This clonotype was seen more than once but under ten times. This chain connects TRBV5-6 to TRBJ1-5; no definite D call. V lost 2 bases to trimming and J lost 3 bases, with 9 bases between them. This CDR3 is built from 14 residues. Germline values: CDR1 SGHDT, CDR2 YYEEEE. CDR3 DNA sequence: TGTGCCAGCAGCTTCGGGGAGGTCAATCAGCCCCAGCATTTT. Its protein is CASSFGEVNQPQHF.

The rearrangement uses TRBV5-1 and TRBJ2-1, with 8 nucleotides matching TRBD2. The CDR3 sequence is 14 residues long. Trimming at V came to 4 bases and at J to 9 bases, leaving 9 bases not matched to a gene. CDR1 SGHRS and CDR2 YFSETQ come from the germline V gene. In DNA form, the CDR3 reads TGCGCCAGCAGCGCCGGGGGGGCCGCTGTTGAGCAGTTCTTC. Amino acids: CASSAGGAAVEQFF.

The chain uses TRBV4-2 and TRBJ2-1, with D perhaps TRBD2 (5 bases). Per germline, CDR1 LGHNA and CDR2 YNFKEQ. V was pared by 4 bases and J by 2 bases, with 12 bases between. This CDR3 region has 15 residues. In DNA, the CDR3 is TGTGCCAGCAGCCCGACCGGGGAGCCCTACAATGAGCAGTTCTTC. This translates into CASSPTGEPYNEQFF.

This clonotype was seen many times. The V gene is TRBV20-1, the J gene TRBJ1-6, with 7 bases identical to TRBD1. Trimming removed 4 bases from V and 10 bases from J; junction bases left unmatched: 7. In germline, CDR1 is DFQATT, CDR2 SNEGSKA (reference sequence). The CDR3 covers 13 residues. CDR3 coding DNA: TGCAGTGCTAAGGGGCAGGGGGGATCACCCCTCCACTTT. Residues: CSAKGQGGSPLHF.

This clonotype has ten or more counts. The chain carries TRBV7-2 and TRBJ2-7; 9 bases are shared with TRBD1. Germline trimming cut 5 bases from V and 7 bases from J; bases unmatched to any gene: 9. The length of the CDR3 is 14 residues. The germline gives CDR1 SGHTA, CDR2 FQGNSA. The CDR3 is CASSPSTGQGEQYF. Written as DNA, the CDR3 is TGTGCCAGCAGCCCCTCGACGGGACAGGGTGAGCAGTACTTC.

This clonotype was detected ten times or more. This chain connects TRBV20-1 to TRBJ2-2; D may be TRBD2 (6 bases). V was shortened by 6 bases and J by 6 bases, with 17 bases between the two germline ends. The CDR3 sequence is 14 residues long. CDR1 is DFQATT and CDR2 is SNEGSKA in the germline V gene (reference sequence). The CDR3 region is CSATRLPGSGELFF. CDR3 sequence (DNA): TGCAGTGCGACTAGGCTCCCGGGTTCCGGGGAGCTGTTTTTT.